This T cell receptor (beta chain) emerged from a study of blood T cell repertoires in COVID-19. Looking at the study overall: Whether acute or convalescent, the COVID-19 samples came from the United States, Italy and Spain.

This CDR3 has 14 amino acids. From germline, CDR1 is SGHVS and CDR2 FQNEAQ. J gave up 3 bases and V 4 bases, and 3 bases lay outside the gene matches. Per the original data handling: Scientists estimated how many nucleated cells there were by amplifying reference gene primers. The assay was immunoSEQ multiplex PCR, and TCRdb's table has in-frame clones only and misses some. V and J calls plus clone size are reproduced from that table; the DNA served to infer D and trimming. The top ten clones hold roughly 4.6% of a sample with approximately 260,000 clones, approximately 79% of them seen once. The V gene is TRBV7-8, the J gene TRBJ2-3; TRBD1 aligns across 8 bases. The specimen sequenced was peripheral blood. The TCR comes from an elderly woman with active or convalescent COVID-19. The CDR3, as DNA: TGTGCCAGCAGCTGGACAGGGCGGACAGATACGCAGTATTTT. This encodes CASSWTGRTDTQYF.